The 27 T cell receptor beta chains presented below share a single source sample, sequenced in a study of cytomegalovirus exposure and HLA in healthy donors. Vbeta (60) and Jbeta (13) primers were used in the PCR. Only in-frame clones appear in the TCRdb table, and some are missing; sequencing was by immunoSEQ multiplex PCR. The sample lists 110,000 or so clones, approximately 67% occurring once. The material sequenced was PBMCs. The receptors here all came from a man aged 18-30 years in good health and CMV-seropositive.

The chain has TRBV11-2 and TRBJ2-5, with 14 bases lining up with TRBD2. Germline V gene sequence: CDR1 SGHAT, CDR2 FQNNGV. CDR3 length: 16 amino acids. Trimming took 5 bases from V and 3 from J; bases not matched to a gene: 5. CDR3 coding DNA: TGTGCCAGCAGCCCACGACTAGCGGGGGGGAAAGAGACCCAGTACTTC. It yields the protein CASSPRLAGGKETQYF.

This sequence joins TRBV6-5 and TRBJ1-5, with D possibly TRBD1 on 6 matching bases. The ends were cut back, 4 bases at V and 6 bases at J, with 10 bases in the middle. The CDR3 is 13 amino acids. Germline V gives CDR1 MNHEY, CDR2 SVGAGI. DNA of the CDR3: TGTGCCAGCAGTTGCGGGGGGGCTCAGCCCCAGCATTTT. Protein product: CASSCGGAQPQHF.

In the case of this clone: Other DNA sequences in this sample translate to the same CDR3. The chain combines TRBV5-1 with TRBJ1-3, with a weak D call TRBD1 (6 bases). V lost 4 bases to trimming and J lost 4 bases, with 12 bases between them. Germline V gene data show CDR1 as SGHRS and CDR2 as YFSETQ. The CDR3 sequence is 14 residues long. As DNA, the CDR3 is TGCGCCAGCAGCCTTACAGGGAGCGGAAACACCATATATTTT. Protein sequence: CASSLTGSGNTIYF.

This clone was counted once. In nucleotides, the CDR3 is TGTGCCAGCAGTGCGTCACCCCTCCACTTT. Amino acids: CASSASPLHF. The chain has TRBV25-1 and TRBJ1-6; D is unresolved. CDR1 MGHDK and CDR2 SYGVNS come from the germline V gene. V lost 4 bases to trimming and J lost 10 bases, with 2 bases between them. CDR3 length: 10 residues.

The genes are TRBV6-5 and TRBJ2-5; possible D gene TRBD2, 5 bases. Per the germline V gene, CDR1 is MNHEY and CDR2 is SVGAGI. The CDR3 is 13 amino acids. V lost 6 bases and J 7 bases, leaving 15 bases between the germline ends. The CDR3 coding sequence is TGTGCCAGCAGCCGCCCAAGAGGAGGGACCCAGTACTTC. Translation: CASSRPRGGTQYF.

This chain joins TRBV6-5 and TRBJ2-1, with 9 nucleotides matching TRBD2. The CDR3 length is 15 residues. With V trimmed by 9 bases and J by 4 bases, 10 bases remained unmatched. Looked up from germline, CDR1 is MNHEY and CDR2 is SVGAGI. The CDR3 sequence: CASSSGDIYYNEQFF. The CDR3 DNA reads TGTGCCAGTTCTAGCGGGGACATATATTACAATGAGCAGTTCTTC.

This clone was detected a few times. This chain joins TRBV5-6 and TRBJ2-7, with D tentatively TRBD2 (6 bases). The CDR3 is 12 residues long. Germline CDR1 reads SGHDT; CDR2 reads YYEEEE. V shed 4 bases and J shed 4 bases, with 9 bases lying between them. CDR3 DNA: TGTGCCAGCAGCCGGAGGGATTACGAGCAGTACGTC. This gives the protein CASSRRDYEQYV.

This rearrangement joins TRBV14 to TRBJ1-2; the D is unclear. The CDR3 loop spans 13 amino acids. The germline V gene has CDR1 SGHDN and CDR2 FVKESK. The ends were cut back, 5 bases at V and 1 base at J, with 8 bases in the middle. Here the CDR3 DNA reads TGTGCCAGCAGCGCGTTTCGTAACTATGGCTACACCTTC. Its translation is CASSAFRNYGYTF.

The rearrangement joins TRBV7-3 to TRBJ2-2, with TRBD2 matching 8 bases. Per germline, CDR1 SGHTA and CDR2 FQGTGA. The V and J ends lost 1 base and 4 bases, in that order; junction bases with no gene match: 8. The length of the CDR3 is 17 residues. DNA for the CDR3: TGTGCCAGCAGCTTAAATTCGGGGGGGGGCATCACCGGGGAGCTGTTTTTT. Translating gives CASSLNSGGGITGELFF.

The rearrangement joins TRBV15 to TRBJ2-5; D perhaps matches TRBD2 (6 bases). This CDR3 region has 15 residues. Germline CDR1 LNHNV, CDR2 YYDKDF (reference sequence). Trimming took off 3 bases at V and 5 bases at J, with 16 bases between the two ends. CDR3 sequence (DNA): TGTGCCACCAGCAGGGGGGACTCATCGCACGAGACCCAGTACTTC. Its protein product is CATSRGDSSHETQYF.

This clone was counted only a few times. The chain is built from TRBV2 and TRBJ1-4, with a possible D match to TRBD1 (6 bases). CDR3 length: 14 residues. CDR1 and CDR2 from the germline V gene are SNHLY and FYNNEI. Trimming removed 6 bases at V and 4 bases at J, with 12 bases between. CDR3 in amino acids: CASSRTAYNEKLFF. The CDR3 bases are TGTGCCAGCAGCCGGACAGCTTATAATGAAAAACTGTTTTTT.

The chain is built from TRBV18 and TRBJ1-2; TRBD1 matches 9 bases. The germline gives CDR1 KGHSH, CDR2 LQKENI. After removal of 3 bases from V and 6 bases from J, the junction contained 2 bases not matched to a gene. CDR3 length: 13 residues. This CDR3 reads CASSPGQGHGYTF. The CDR3 DNA reads TGTGCCAGCTCACCGGGACAGGGCCATGGCTACACCTTC.

The V gene is TRBV6-1, the J gene TRBJ2-2, with TRBD2 identical over 10 bases. The germline CDR1 and CDR2 sequences are MNHNS and SASEGT. This CDR3 is 16 amino acids long. The V gene end was trimmed by 4 bases and the J gene end by 1 base; junction bases not matched to a gene: 3. CDR3 region: CASSGLAGGNTGELFF. DNA for the CDR3: TGTGCCAGCAGTGGCTTAGCGGGGGGGAACACCGGGGAGCTGTTTTTT.

There are a few counts of this clone. The identical CDR3 is also encoded by other nucleotide sequences in the sample. CDR3 amino acids: CASSLGTSGGTQYF. The CDR3 coding sequence is TGCGCCAGCAGCCTCGGGACTAGCGGGGGGACCCAGTACTTC. V and J are TRBV5-1 and TRBJ2-5, with TRBD2 matching over 14 bases. The CDR3 has 14 amino acids. In germline, CDR1 is SGHRS, CDR2 YFSETQ. V lost 4 bases, J lost 7 bases, and 3 bases stayed unmatched.

The chain employs TRBV7-9 and TRBJ2-1; TRBD2 matches 10 bases. CDR1 SEHNR and CDR2 FQNEAQ come from the germline V gene (reference sequence). There are 15 residues in the CDR3. V lost 4 bases to trimming and J lost 8 bases; unmatched junction nucleotides: 8. This chain's CDR3 is CASSSRAGGFYEQFF. The CDR3 region has the DNA TGTGCCAGCAGCTCACGAGCGGGGGGGTTCTATGAGCAGTTCTTC.

The gene calls are TRBV9 and TRBJ1-1, with D perhaps matching TRBD1 (5 bases). Germline lookup yields CDR1 SGDLS and CDR2 YYNGEE. V lost 0 bases, J lost 3 bases, and 12 bases lay in between. CDR3 length: 15 residues. The DNA for the CDR3 is TGTGCCAGCAGCGTAGTCAGCAGGGCGGACACTGAAGCTTTCTTT. It specifies CASSVVSRADTEAFF.

The chain has TRBV28 and TRBJ1-5, with TRBD1 matching 7 bases. This CDR3 region has 15 residues. The V segment lost 3 bases and the J segment 6 bases; nucleotides outside the gene matches: 8. Germline-derived CDR1 and CDR2 are MDHEN and SYDVKM. Here the CDR3 DNA reads TGTGCCAGCAGTTTCCGAGGGGGCGGGGTTCAGCCCCAGCATTTT. Residues: CASSFRGGGVQPQHF.

The chain combines TRBV15 with TRBJ1-6, with a tentative D call TRBD1 (6 bases). V lost 0 bases, J lost 9 bases, and 12 bases lay in between. The CDR3 is 15 amino acids. CDR1 LNHNV and CDR2 YYDKDF come from the germline V gene (reference sequence). The DNA for the CDR3 is TGTGCCACCAGCAGAGATCGTGGGGGCGGTTCACCCCTCCACTTT. It specifies CATSRDRGGGSPLHF.

The chain employs TRBV5-6 and TRBJ1-1; weak D call: TRBD1 (5 bases). V was trimmed by 1 base and J by 1 base, leaving 8 bases between them. Germline V gene sequence: CDR1 SGHDT, CDR2 YYEEEE. This CDR3 contains 14 residues. The CDR3 DNA follows: TGTGCCAGCAGCTTGCGACAGCCGAACACTGAAGCTTTCTTT. Translating gives CASSLRQPNTEAFF.

The chain combines TRBV29-1 with TRBJ1-2; 7 nucleotides line up with TRBD1. Germline values: CDR1 SQVTM, CDR2 ANQGSEA. The CDR3 spans 12 residues. V dropped 7 bases and J dropped 3; count of bases not matched to a gene: 5. Written as DNA, the CDR3 is TGCAGCGCTACAGGGGTGTACTATGGCTACACCTTC. Translating it yields CSATGVYYGYTF.

The table lists this clone with a count of one. The DNA for the CDR3 is TGCGCCAGCAGCGCTGACAGAAATCAGCCCCAGCATTTT. Its translation: CASSADRNQPQHF. The gene calls are TRBV5-1 and TRBJ1-5, with D possibly being TRBD1 (5 bases). CDR1 is SGHRS and CDR2 is YFSETQ in the germline V gene. The CDR3 spans 13 residues. V was pared by 4 bases and J by 4 bases, with 9 bases between. Looking up the rest from reference TRBV5-1 and TRBJ1-5 gives the full variable domain: KAGVTQTPRYLIKTRGQQVTLSCSPISGHRSVSWYQQTPGQGLQFLFEYFSETQRNKGNFPGRFSGRQFSNSRSEMNVSTLELGDSALYLCASSADRNQPQHFGDGTRLSIL.

This clone was seen only a few times. The chain joins TRBV1 to TRBJ2-3; the table's D call, TRBD2, has no DNA check behind it. TRBV1 is designated a pseudogene. The CDR3 runs 16 residues. CDR3 in DNA: TGCACCAGCAGCCAAGACTCTAGCGGGGGGACTGATACGCAGTATTTT. This translates into CTSSQDSSGGTDTQYF.

This clone was seen only once. V is TRBV7-9 and J is TRBJ1-6; 7 bases line up with TRBD1. The J segment lost 7 bases and the V segment lost 7 bases, leaving 7 bases of the junction unmatched. The CDR3 has 14 amino acids. Germline loops: CDR1 SEHNR, CDR2 FQNEAQ (reference sequence). The CDR3 region is CASTWGTDNSPLHF. CDR3 DNA sequence: TGTGCCAGCACCTGGGGGACAGACAATTCACCCCTCCACTTT.

This clone was recorded once. This chain connects TRBV21-1 to TRBJ1-4. TRBV21-1 is designated a pseudogene. The CDR3 contains 13 residues. CDR3 in amino acids: CASPPGGRGFQFF. DNA of the CDR3: TGTGCCAGCCCTCCTGGGGGACGGGGGTTTCAGTTTTTT.

The rearrangement joins TRBV9 to TRBJ1-6, with D unresolved. The V gene lost 4 bases and the J gene lost 5 bases, with 10 bases spanning the gap. The CDR3 has 14 amino acids. Germline values: CDR1 SGDLS, CDR2 YYNGEE. CDR3 protein: CASSRTPNNSPLHF. Here the CDR3 DNA reads TGTGCCAGCAGCAGGACTCCAAATAATTCACCCCTCCACTTT.

This sequence joins TRBV6-6 and TRBJ2-6; no clear D. With 5 bases removed from V and 0 bases from J, the gap between germline ends came to 8 bases. CDR1 is MNHNY, CDR2 SVGAGI, per germline (reference sequence). This CDR3 spans 15 amino acids. CDR3 coding DNA: TGTGCCAGCAGTGAGATGAGCTCTGGGGCCAACGTCCTGACTTTC. Its translation is CASSEMSSGANVLTF.

The chain joins TRBV5-1 to TRBJ2-1, with 7 bases matching TRBD2. There are 16 residues in the CDR3. Per germline, CDR1 SGHRS and CDR2 YFSETQ. The V segment lost 3 bases and the J segment 0 bases; nucleotides outside the gene matches: 6. Here the CDR3 reads CASSSQAGSSYNEQFF. DNA of the CDR3: TGCGCCAGCAGCTCCCAAGCGGGGAGCTCCTACAATGAGCAGTTCTTC.